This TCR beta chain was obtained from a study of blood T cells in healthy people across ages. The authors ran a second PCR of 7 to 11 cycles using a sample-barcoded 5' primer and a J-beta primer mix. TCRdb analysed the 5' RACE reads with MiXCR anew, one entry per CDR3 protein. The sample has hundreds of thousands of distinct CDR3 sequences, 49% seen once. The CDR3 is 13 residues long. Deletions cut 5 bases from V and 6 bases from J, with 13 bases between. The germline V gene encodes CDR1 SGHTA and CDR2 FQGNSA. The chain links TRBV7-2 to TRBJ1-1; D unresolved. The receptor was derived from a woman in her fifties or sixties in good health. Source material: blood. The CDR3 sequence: CASSVRVGAEAFF. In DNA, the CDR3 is TGTGCCAGCAGCGTCCGCGTAGGCGCTGAAGCTTTCTTT.